The sequence of this T cell receptor (beta chain) was determined in a study of control samples from healthy donors and cancer patients. Measured with immunoSEQ multiplex PCR; TCRdb has only the in-frame clones, and not every one. The table includes about 96,000 clones, more than 85% detected once. With 4 bases clipped from V and 1 base from J, the junction kept 2 bases outside the gene matches. The CDR3 loop spans 14 amino acids. The germline CDR1 and CDR2 sequences are MNHEY and SVGEGT. Source material: blood. The genes are TRBV6-2 or TRBV6-3 and TRBJ2-7, with TRBD2 matching over 9 bases. The sequence was obtained from a young man in good health. DNA for the CDR3: TGTGCCAGCAGTTCCCTAGCGGGATCCTACGAGCAGTACTTC. Its protein is CASSSLAGSYEQYF.